This entry features one T cell receptor beta chain sequence. The antigen it recognizes is unknown. One base away there is no much larger clone; base qualities are not given. Sequenced using an Illumina HiSeq 1500. The public reads were run again by TCRdb, first through fastp at Q25 and then through MiXCR, and only productive beta chains were kept. Rows are unified per CDR3 protein, each entry keeping the most common DNA and genes. In this sample the table shows 550,000 to 850,000 distinct CDR3 sequences, approximately 33% of which occur a single time. The ten most abundant clones make up approximately 18% of the sample. The sample originates from a study of T cell repertoires in cytomegalovirus infection (dated by TCRdb to the late 2010s). About the full investigation: Recently identified HLA-C-restricted CMV epitopes, whose presentation resists viral immunomodulation, were targeted by peptide stimulations together with well-studied HLA-B-restricted epitopes. Donor HLA type was relevant to the analysis, because carriage of CMV infection together with the matching HLA type was indicated by public TCR beta signatures.

Interpreted using the paper, the treatment or condition label stands for: in vitro stimulation with specific CMV peptide epitopes to enrich CMV-specific T cells. General study outcomes and caveats: The ex vivo response was dominated by HLA-C-restricted CMV-specific TCR beta clonotypes, which also provided the single most frequent clonotype in two of eight donors. In both this cohort and an independent cohort of more than 350 donors, the cumulative frequency of public TCR beta family members distinguished carriers of CMV infection plus the relevant HLA type.

The germline V gene (reference sequence) supplies CDR1 DFQATT and CDR2 SNEGSKA. Cut back by 4 bases and 0 bases, the V and J ends lie 7 bases apart. Spanning cysteine to phenylalanine, the CDR3 consists of 13 amino acids. Only the CDR3 DNA stays, 39 bases, in frame from base 1. The sequencing used cultured PBMCs, collected from culture after CMV antigen stimulation. The sequence came from a human donor in good health (CMV status not recorded). Some clones in this sample may be carry-over from other donors' samples. Recombination linked TRBV20-1 to TRBJ1-3, with the D gene not confidently named. The bases are TGCAGTGCTACCGCTATCTCTGGAAACACCATATATTTT. Its translation reads: CSATAISGNTIYF.